The entry that follows covers one T cell receptor beta chain sequence. Its antigen remains unidentified. TCRdb reanalysed the reads using MiXCR and keeps one entry per CDR3 protein. The data show more than 90,000 distinct CDR3 sequences, 10% seen once. The record originates from a study of T cell repertoires in cytomegalovirus infection. In the study overall: Public TCR beta signatures indicated both CMV infection and matching HLA type. Findings and caveats of the study: Dominating the ex vivo response were TCR beta clonotypes that were CMV-specific and HLA-C-restricted. The cumulative frequency of public TCR beta families distinguished individuals who carried CMV together with the relevant HLA.

CDR1 is SGHAT and CDR2 is FQNNGV in the germline V gene. The V end lost 1 base, the J end lost 5 bases, and 13 bases lay between the germline ends. The CDR3 spans 15 residues. The chain joins TRBV11-2 to TRBJ2-3, with a weak D call TRBD2 (5 bases). This TCR derives from a human donor in good health (CMV status not recorded). Some clones in this sample may be carry-over from other donors' samples. Sequenced: PBMCs, sequenced either directly or after in vitro stimulation (not recorded which). CDR3 in amino acids: CASSLGLPPGDTQYF. For the CDR3, the DNA is TGTGCCAGCAGCTTAGGACTACCGCCCGGAGATACGCAGTATTTT.